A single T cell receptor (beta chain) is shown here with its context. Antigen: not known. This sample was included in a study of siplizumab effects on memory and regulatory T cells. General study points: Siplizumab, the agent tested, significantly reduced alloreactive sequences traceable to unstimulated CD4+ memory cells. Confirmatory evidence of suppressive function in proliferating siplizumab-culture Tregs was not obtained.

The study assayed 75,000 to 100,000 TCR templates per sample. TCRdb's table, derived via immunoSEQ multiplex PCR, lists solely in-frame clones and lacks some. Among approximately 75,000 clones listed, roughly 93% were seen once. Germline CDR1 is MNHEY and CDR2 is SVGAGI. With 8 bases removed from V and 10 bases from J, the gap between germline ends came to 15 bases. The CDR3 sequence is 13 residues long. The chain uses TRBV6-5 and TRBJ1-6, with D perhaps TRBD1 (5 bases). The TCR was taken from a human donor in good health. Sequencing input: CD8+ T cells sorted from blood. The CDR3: CASAQEGLSPLHF. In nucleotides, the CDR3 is TGTGCCAGCGCCCAGGAGGGGCTATCACCCCTCCACTTT.